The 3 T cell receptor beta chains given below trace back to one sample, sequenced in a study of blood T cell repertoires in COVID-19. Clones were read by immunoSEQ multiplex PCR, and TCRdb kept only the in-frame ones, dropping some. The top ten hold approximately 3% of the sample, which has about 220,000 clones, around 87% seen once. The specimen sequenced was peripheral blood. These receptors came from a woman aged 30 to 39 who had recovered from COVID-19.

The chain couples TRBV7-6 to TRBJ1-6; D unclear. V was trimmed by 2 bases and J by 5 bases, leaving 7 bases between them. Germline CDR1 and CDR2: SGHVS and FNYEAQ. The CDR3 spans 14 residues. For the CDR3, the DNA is TGTGCCAGCAGCTTATTCAGTAATAATTCACCCCTCCACTTT. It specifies CASSLFSNNSPLHF.

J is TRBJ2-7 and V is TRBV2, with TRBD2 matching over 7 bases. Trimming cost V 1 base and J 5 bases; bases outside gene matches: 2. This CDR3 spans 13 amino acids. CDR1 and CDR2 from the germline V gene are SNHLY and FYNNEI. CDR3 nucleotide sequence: TGTGCCAGCAGTGAAGAGCGGGGACACGAGCAGTACTTC. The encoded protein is CASSEERGHEQYF.

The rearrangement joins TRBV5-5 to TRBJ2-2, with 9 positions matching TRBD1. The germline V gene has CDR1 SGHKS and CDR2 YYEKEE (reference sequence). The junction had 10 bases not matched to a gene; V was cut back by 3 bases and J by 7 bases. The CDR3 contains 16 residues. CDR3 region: CASSSSGTGSGGELFF. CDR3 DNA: TGTGCCAGCAGCTCCTCCGGGACAGGGTCCGGCGGGGAGCTGTTTTTT.